One and the same sample provided the 21 T cell receptor beta chains below, sequenced in a study of blood T cells in healthy people across ages. It was with a sample-barcoded 5' primer and a J-beta primer mix that a second PCR of roughly 6 to 12 cycles was run. TCRdb reanalysed the 5' RACE reads using MiXCR and keeps one entry per CDR3 protein. The table lists approximately 1.5 million distinct CDR3 sequences, 30% to 40% of them singletons, with about 11% in the top ten. Sequences were obtained from blood. The receptor set was obtained from a woman under 40 in good health.

This clonotype was detected only once. The chain carries TRBV30 and TRBJ2-3; 11 bases agree with TRBD1. CDR1 is GTSNPN, CDR2 SVGIG, per germline (reference sequence). V was clipped by 4 bases and J by 1 base; unmatched bases: 4. This CDR3 has 15 amino acids. The CDR3 nucleotides read TGTGCCTGGACCCGGGGACAGGGGGGCACAGATACGCAGTATTTT. This translates into CAWTRGQGGTDTQYF.

The genes are TRBV20-1 and TRBJ2-3, with TRBD2 matching 8 bases. V gave up 1 base and J gave up 0 bases; unmatched junction bases: 18. The CDR3 is made up of 20 amino acids. Germline assignment: CDR1 DFQATT and CDR2 SNEGSKA (reference sequence). In DNA form, the CDR3 reads TGCAGTGCTAGAGTATGTCTTTGGCTAGCGGGTTCCCGTAGCACAGATACGCAGTATTTT. It is translated as CSARVCLWLAGSRSTDTQYF.

This rearrangement joins TRBV6-2 or TRBV6-3 to TRBJ1-2, with 8 bases that match TRBD1. This CDR3 is built from 15 residues. The ends lost 0 bases at V and 13 bases at J; junction bases unmatched: 13. CDR1 and CDR2 from the germline V gene are MNHEY and SVGEGT. CDR3 region: CASSYSLSRTGSSTF. The CDR3, as DNA: TGTGCCAGCAGTTACTCGCTTTCCAGGACAGGGTCCTCCACCTTC.

The rearrangement links TRBV7-9 to TRBJ2-7; D tentatively reads TRBD1 or TRBD2 (5 bases each). The CDR3 has 14 amino acids. The V end lost 4 bases, the J end lost 1 base, and 11 bases lay between the germline ends. Germline-derived CDR1 and CDR2 are SEHNR and FQNEAQ (reference sequence). The CDR3 sequence: CASSSGRPSYEQYF. CDR3 DNA: TGTGCCAGCAGCTCGGGACGCCCGTCCTACGAGCAGTACTTC.

The CDR3 is CASSPDSYEETQYF. The CDR3 DNA is TGCGCCAGCAGCCCCGATAGTTACGAAGAGACCCAGTACTTC. The chain has TRBV5-1 and TRBJ2-5; D is uncertain. Germline values: CDR1 SGHRS, CDR2 YFSETQ. The CDR3 sequence is 14 residues long. V lost 4 bases, J lost 3 bases, and 13 bases lay in between.

This clonotype was observed a few times. V and J are TRBV28 and TRBJ1-5; unclear D gene. CDR3 length equals 13 residues. The ends were cut back, 6 bases at V and 3 bases at J, with 9 bases in the middle. Germline assignment: CDR1 MDHEN and CDR2 SYDVKM. The CDR3 sequence: CASRNGNNQPQHF. The CDR3 region has the DNA TGTGCCAGCAGGAACGGTAACAATCAGCCCCAGCATTTT.

This clonotype appeared a few times. The chain employs TRBV3-1 and TRBJ2-1, with 7 bases identical to TRBD2. This CDR3 spans 14 amino acids. Trimming cost V 3 bases and J 6 bases; bases outside gene matches: 5. Per germline, CDR1 LGHDT and CDR2 YNNKEL (reference sequence). The CDR3 spells CASSHSSGTNEQFF. The CDR3 DNA sequence: TGTGCCAGCAGCCATTCTAGCGGTACCAATGAGCAGTTCTTC.

This clonotype was detected a few times. The chain is built from TRBV20-1 and TRBJ1-4; 7 positions agree with TRBD1. Germline CDR1 is DFQATT and CDR2 is SNEGSKA (reference sequence). V was clipped by 6 bases and J by 6 bases; unmatched bases: 10. This CDR3 region has 14 residues. CDR3 DNA sequence: TGCAGTGCAGGAACCTCGGGACAGCATGAAAAACTGTTTTTT. Its translation is CSAGTSGQHEKLFF.

J is TRBJ2-7 and V is TRBV20-1; D uncertain. The V gene lost 5 bases and the J gene lost 5 bases, with 19 bases spanning the gap. The CDR3 extends over 14 amino acids. CDR1 and CDR2 from the germline V gene are DFQATT and SNEGSKA (reference sequence). This chain's CDR3 is CSARKGSPSHEQYF. The CDR3 DNA sequence: TGCAGTGCTCGGAAGGGTAGCCCGTCCCACGAGCAGTACTTC.

About this clonotype: One end of the junction is discordant with germline, which a read error may explain. V gene TRBV7-6 combines with J gene TRBJ2-5, with TRBD2 matching 9 bases. CDR1 and CDR2 (germline): SGHVS, FNYEAQ. The CDR3 covers 18 residues. This CDR3 is CASSLGNFPSGDQEIQYF. The CDR3 DNA reads TGTGCCAGCAGCTTGGGGAATTTTCCTAGCGGGGACCAAGAGATCCAGTACTTC.

This chain links TRBV5-1 with TRBJ2-6; D is possibly TRBD2 (5 bases). V dropped 4 bases and J dropped 0 bases, with 17 bases sitting between them. CDR1 is SGHRS and CDR2 is YFSETQ in the germline V gene. This CDR3 has 18 amino acids. The CDR3 reads CASSPERARGSGANVLTF. The CDR3 DNA reads as TGCGCCAGCAGCCCTGAAAGGGCTCGGGGCTCTGGGGCCAACGTCCTGACTTTC.

V is TRBV7-8 and J is TRBJ1-4; 8 nucleotides line up with TRBD1. Germline-derived CDR1 and CDR2 are SGHVS and FQNEAQ. The CDR3 is 16 amino acids. V shed 5 bases and J 7 bases; nucleotides not matched to a gene: 12. DNA for the CDR3: TGTGCCAGCAGCCCCGGGACAGGCCCGTACGGTGAAAAACTGTTTTTT. Encoded protein: CASSPGTGPYGEKLFF.

V and J are TRBV20-1 and TRBJ2-5; D not certain. V dropped 4 bases and J dropped 1 base, with 16 bases sitting between them. Germline CDR1 reads DFQATT; CDR2 reads SNEGSKA (reference sequence). This CDR3 has 15 amino acids. The CDR3 loop is CSAIDRARAQETQYF. CDR3 nucleotides: TGCAGTGCTATTGATAGGGCCCGGGCCCAAGAGACCCAGTACTTC.

This clonotype was found a few times. V usage is TRBV13 and J usage is TRBJ1-2, with D possibly matching TRBD1 (6 bases). The ends were cut back, 4 bases at V and 0 bases at J, with 15 bases in the middle. The CDR3 has 16 residues. Germline lookup yields CDR1 PRHDT and CDR2 FYEKMQ (reference sequence). Written as DNA, the CDR3 is TGTGCCAGCAGCTCCAGTTGGGACAAAGCTAACTATGGCTACACCTTC. Translated: CASSSSWDKANYGYTF. The whole variable domain, remainder taken from reference TRBV13 and TRBJ1-2, is AAGVIQSPRHLIKEKRETATLKCYPIPRHDTVYWYQQGPGQDPQFLISFYEKMQSDKGSIPDRFSAQQFSDYHSELNMSSLELGDSALYFCASSSSWDKANYGYTFGSGTRLTVV.

The gene calls are TRBV30 and TRBJ1-1, with a possible D match to TRBD1 (6 bases). The CDR3 runs 11 residues. Germline V gene lookup returns CDR1 GTSNPN and CDR2 SVGIG (reference sequence). V lost 8 bases to trimming and J lost 8 bases, with 15 bases between them. CDR3 coding DNA: TGTGCCGGGGGGAACAGGGAAGAAGCTTTCTTT. It encodes CAGGNREEAFF.

The chain has TRBV5-1 and TRBJ2-5; D remains ambiguous. V shed 5 bases and J shed 4 bases, with 18 bases lying between them. Germline CDR1 reads SGHRS; CDR2 reads YFSETQ. This CDR3 is 15 amino acids long. CDR3 region: CASSMSRAARETQYF. CDR3 DNA: TGCGCCAGCAGTATGAGTCGGGCGGCCAGAGAGACCCAGTACTTC.

Note on this clonotype: Compared with germline, one end of the junction differs, possibly owing to a read error. The rearrangement uses TRBV10-3 and TRBJ2-3; D is unclear. This CDR3 contains 12 residues. Looked up from germline, CDR1 is ENHRY and CDR2 is SYGVKD. In nucleotides, the CDR3 is TGTACCATCAGTGACTCCGGAGATACGCGGTATTTT. This sequence encodes CTISDSGDTRYF.

This clonotype was seen only a few times. The V and J genes are TRBV6-1 and TRBJ2-2; weak D call: TRBD2 (7 bases). There are 14 residues in the CDR3. Germline CDR1 MNHNS, CDR2 SASEGT. The V end lost 7 bases, the J end lost 5 bases, and 14 bases lay between the germline ends. CDR3 sequence: CASTGGLGTGELFF. CDR3 sequence (DNA): TGTGCCAGCACCGGGGGGCTTGGGACCGGGGAGCTGTTTTTT.

This clonotype was counted a few times. J is TRBJ2-7 and V is TRBV3-1; TRBD2 agrees at 11 bases. Trimming at V came to 3 bases and at J to 2 bases, leaving 9 bases not matched to a gene. This CDR3 spans 17 amino acids. CDR1 is LGHDT and CDR2 is YNNKEL in the germline V gene (reference sequence). This CDR3 is CASSQSSSGRYPYEQYF. The CDR3 DNA reads TGTGCCAGCAGCCAGAGCTCTAGCGGGAGGTATCCCTACGAGCAGTACTTC.

This rearrangement joins TRBV20-1 to TRBJ1-4; D uncertain. The germline CDR1 and CDR2 sequences are DFQATT and SNEGSKA (reference sequence). Trimming stripped 3 bases from V and 6 bases from J, with 11 bases between. This CDR3 is built from 13 residues. Here the CDR3 reads CSASHGRDEKLFF. DNA for the CDR3: TGCAGTGCTAGTCACGGGAGGGATGAAAAACTGTTTTTT.

This clonotype appeared a few times. This chain links TRBV5-1 with TRBJ2-1, with 13 bases fitting TRBD2. This CDR3 contains 16 residues. V dropped 4 bases and J dropped 7; count of bases not matched to a gene: 8. Germline loops: CDR1 SGHRS, CDR2 YFSETQ. The DNA for the CDR3 is TGCGCCAGCAGCCCCGTGGGACTAGCGGGGTTTAATGAGCAGTTCTTC. Its translation: CASSPVGLAGFNEQFF. Full variable domain (remainder filled in from reference TRBV5-1 and TRBJ2-1): KAGVTQTPRYLIKTRGQQVTLSCSPISGHRSVSWYQQTPGQGLQFLFEYFSETQRNKGNFPGRFSGRQFSNSRSEMNVSTLELGDSALYLCASSPVGLAGFNEQFFGPGTRLTVL.